The following is a T cell receptor beta chain sequence with its context. The antigen is unknown. The sample belongs to a study of T cells in Graves' hyperthyroidism and ophthalmopathy. Study-level findings and limits: Onset of ophthalmopathy came a median around 6.5 months after the model predicted it. Among thyroid clonotypes expanded above 0.001, most also appeared in blood.

Germline-derived CDR1 and CDR2 are SQVTM and ANQGSEA. This CDR3 is built from 13 residues. TCR beta CDR3 region amplification was performed from RNA transcripts. First-round RT-PCR with HTBI primers amplified the TCR CDR3 region. TCRdb re-called the multiplex PCR reads through MiXCR, storing one row per CDR3 protein. The repertoire consists of roughly 500,000 distinct CDR3 sequences, with over 35% occurring once and the leading ten covering about two fifths. Patients with uncontrolled infections, other autoimmune diseases, pregnancy or lactation were excluded. Diagnoses were established using clinical symptoms, serum thyroxine and TRAb, thyroid ultrasound and orbital computed tomography.

The rearrangement uses TRBV29-1 and TRBJ2-7, with a possible D match to TRBD2 (6 bases). The DNA end is a closer match to TRBJ2-1, so the J assignment may be wrong. This clonotype originated in an adult woman with Graves' disease, either hyperthyroidism or ophthalmopathy (not recorded which). Sequencing was done on a sample of peripheral blood or thyroid tissue (not recorded which). DNA of the CDR3: TGCAGCGTTGATCGGGGGAAGAGGAATGAGCAGTTCTTC. This sequence encodes CSVDRGKRNEQFF.